This TCR beta chain was identified during a study of response to subunit inactivated influenza vaccine. Study-level points and caveats: The authors proposed limited new T cell recruitment per seasonal influenza vaccination.

Germline values: CDR1 DFQATT, CDR2 SNEGSKA (reference sequence). Losses at the gene ends were 6 bases for V and 2 bases for J; bases not matched to a gene: 4. The CDR3 runs 12 residues. Via MiXCR, TCRdb re-called the RT-PCR reads, giving one row per CDR3 protein. The repertoire holds about 620,000 distinct CDR3 sequences, with approximately 12% as singletons. Of note for this clonotype: Antigen specificity is unknown.

The sequence derives from a man aged 45-65 years who received an inactivated influenza vaccine. The sample here was PBMCs from blood, taken on the day of vaccination. The gene calls are TRBV20-1 and TRBJ2-7, with 7 bases identical to TRBD1. The CDR3 loop reads CSANRGTYEQYF. CDR3 nucleotide sequence: TGCAGTGCAAACAGGGGTACCTACGAGCAGTACTTC.